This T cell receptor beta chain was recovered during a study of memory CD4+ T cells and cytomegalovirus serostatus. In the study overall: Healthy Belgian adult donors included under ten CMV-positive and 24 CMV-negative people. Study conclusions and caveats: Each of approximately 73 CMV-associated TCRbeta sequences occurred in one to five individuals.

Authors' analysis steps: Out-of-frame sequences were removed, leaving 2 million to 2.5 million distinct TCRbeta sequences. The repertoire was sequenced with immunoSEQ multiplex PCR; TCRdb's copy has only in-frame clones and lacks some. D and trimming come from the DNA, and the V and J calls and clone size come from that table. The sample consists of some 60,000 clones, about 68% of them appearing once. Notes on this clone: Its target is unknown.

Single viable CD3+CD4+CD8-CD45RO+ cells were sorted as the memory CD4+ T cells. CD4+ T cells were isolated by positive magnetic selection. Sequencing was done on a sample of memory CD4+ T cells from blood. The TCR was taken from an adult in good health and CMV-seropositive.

This CDR3 reads CASSLVSGSGNQPQHF. In DNA, the CDR3 is TGTGCCAGCAGCTTGGTCTCGGGATCAGGGAATCAGCCCCAGCATTTT. The V and J genes are TRBV5-8 and TRBJ1-5, with a possible D match to TRBD1 (5 bases). Trimming pared 0 bases from V and 4 bases from J, leaving 14 bases between. The CDR3 runs to 16 residues. The germline V gene encodes CDR1 SGHTS and CDR2 YDEGEE.